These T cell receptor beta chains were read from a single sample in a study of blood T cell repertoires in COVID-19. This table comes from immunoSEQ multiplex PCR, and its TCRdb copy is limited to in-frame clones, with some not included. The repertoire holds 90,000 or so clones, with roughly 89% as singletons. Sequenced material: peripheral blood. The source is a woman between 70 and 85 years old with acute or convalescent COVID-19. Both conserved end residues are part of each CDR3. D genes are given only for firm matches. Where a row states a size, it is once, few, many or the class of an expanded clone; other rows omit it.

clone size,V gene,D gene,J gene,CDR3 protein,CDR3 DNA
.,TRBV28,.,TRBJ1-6,CASSYRDISSPLHF,TGTGCCAGCAGTTACCGGGACATAAGCTCACCCCTCCACTTT
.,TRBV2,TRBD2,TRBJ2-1,CASRESGRGFSEQFF,TGTGCCAGCAGGGAGAGCGGGAGGGGTTTCAGTGAGCAGTTCTTC
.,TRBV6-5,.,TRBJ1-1,CASSYSSLRGEAFF,TGTGCCAGCAGTTACTCTTCGCTCAGGGGTGAGGCTTTCTTT
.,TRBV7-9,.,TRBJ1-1,CASSSQALNTEAFF,TGTGCCAGCAGCTCCCAGGCCCTGAACACTGAAGCTTTCTTT
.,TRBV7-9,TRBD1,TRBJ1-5,CASSSSGGRNQPQHF,TGTGCCAGCAGTAGTTCAGGGGGCCGCAATCAGCCCCAGCATTTT
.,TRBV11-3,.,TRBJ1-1,CASRRQSNTEAFF,TGTGCCAGCAGAAGACAGTCTAACACTGAAGCTTTCTTT
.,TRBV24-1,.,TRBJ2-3,CATSEGRTGTDTQYF,TGTGCCACCAGTGAAGGTAGAACAGGCACAGATACGCAGTATTTT
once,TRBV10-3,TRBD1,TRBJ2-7,CAIGIGQGAYEQYF,TGTGCCATCGGCATAGGGCAGGGGGCTTACGAGCAGTACTTC
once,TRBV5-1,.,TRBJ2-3,CASRKTQETSTDTQYF,TGCGCCAGCAGAAAGACACAGGAGACTAGCACAGATACGCAGTATTTT
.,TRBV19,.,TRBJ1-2,CASSPDRNYGYTF,TGTGCCAGTAGCCCGGACAGAAACTATGGCTACACCTTC
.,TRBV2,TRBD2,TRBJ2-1,CASNTGGGHEQFF,TGTGCCAGCAATACGGGCGGGGGTCATGAGCAGTTCTTC
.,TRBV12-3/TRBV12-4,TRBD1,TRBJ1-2,CASSRGQGIFSTF,TGTGCCAGCAGTAGAGGACAGGGGATTTTTTCCACCTTC
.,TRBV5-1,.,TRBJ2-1,CASSRTDSSYNEQFF,TGCGCCAGCAGCCGTACGGACAGCTCCTACAATGAGCAGTTCTTC
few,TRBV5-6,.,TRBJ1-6,CASSSIQGSGSPLHF,TGTGCCAGCAGCTCGATACAGGGTTCGGGTTCACCCCTCCACTTT
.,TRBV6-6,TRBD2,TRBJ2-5,CASTVTSGKETQYF,TGTGCCAGCACCGTCACTAGCGGGAAGGAGACCCAGTACTTC
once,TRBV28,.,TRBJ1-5,CATRPGVKTQHF,TGTGCCACCCGCCCGGGGGTTAAGACCCAGCATTTT
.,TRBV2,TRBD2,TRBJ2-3,CASSTGLAGGPDTQYF,TGTGCCAGCAGTACGGGACTAGCGGGGGGGCCCGATACGCAGTATTTT
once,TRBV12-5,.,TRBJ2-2,CASGLWGSGHNTGELFF,TGTGCTAGTGGTTTGTGGGGGTCGGGACATAACACCGGGGAGCTGTTTTTT
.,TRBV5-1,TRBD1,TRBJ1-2,CASSLEGALGGYTF,TGCGCCAGCAGCTTGGAGGGGGCGTTGGGCGGCTACACCTTC
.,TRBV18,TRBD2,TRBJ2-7,CAGSRGTSGYEQYF,TGTGCCGGCTCACGCGGGACTAGCGGGTACGAGCAGTACTTC
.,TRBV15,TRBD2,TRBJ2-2,CATSRDRLAGNTGELFF,TGTGCCACCAGCAGAGATCGCCTAGCGGGGAACACCGGGGAGCTGTTTTTT
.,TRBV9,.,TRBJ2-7,CASSGTGMRFGEQYF,TGTGCCAGCAGCGGTACAGGCATGAGGTTCGGCGAGCAGTACTTC
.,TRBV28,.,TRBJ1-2,CASSLWGQNYGYTF,TGTGCCAGCAGTTTATGGGGCCAGAACTATGGCTACACCTTC
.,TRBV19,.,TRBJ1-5,CASSGGTQPQHF,TGTGCCAGTAGTGGCGGGACCCAGCCCCAGCATTTT
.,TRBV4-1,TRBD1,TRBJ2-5,CASSQEHRGPVETQYF,TGCGCCAGCAGCCAAGAGCACAGGGGGCCGGTGGAGACCCAGTACTTC
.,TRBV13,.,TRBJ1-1,CASSLAGGMNTEAFF,TGTGCCAGCAGCTTAGCTGGGGGGATGAACACTGAAGCTTTCTTT
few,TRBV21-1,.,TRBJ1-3,CASSKGAASSGNTIYF,TGTGCCAGCAGCAAAGGGGCCGCGAGCTCTGGAAACACCATATATTTT
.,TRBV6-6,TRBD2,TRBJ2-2,CASTSGTSVGTGELFF,TGTGCCAGCACCAGTGGGACTAGCGTCGGCACCGGGGAGCTGTTTTTT
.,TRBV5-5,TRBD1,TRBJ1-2,CASSPFDRDLFGYTF,TGTGCCAGCAGCCCCTTTGACAGGGACCTTTTTGGCTACACCTTC
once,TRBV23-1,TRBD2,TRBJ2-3,CASTAGEFTDTQYF,TGCGCCAGCACCGCGGGAGAGTTCACAGATACGCAGTATTTT
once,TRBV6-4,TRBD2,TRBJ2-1,CASGAQAGAGNEQFF,TGTGCCAGTGGCGCTCAAGCGGGAGCGGGGAATGAGCAGTTCTTC
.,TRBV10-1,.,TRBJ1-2,CASEVRGGGYTF,TGCGCCAGCGAAGTTAGGGGGGGCGGCTACACCTTC